Shown below are 26 T cell receptor beta chains from a single sample sequenced in a study of HIV-infected patients and healthy controls. The repertoire came from unfractionated whole blood and reflected all unsorted peripheral T cells. Around 0.5 ug RNA was reverse transcribed with alpha and beta constant-region primers. Each of the alpha and beta chains got its own library through chain-specific third strand synthesis with indices. Via MiXCR, TCRdb re-called the 5' RACE reads, giving one row per CDR3 protein. The data contain 7,000 to 8,500 distinct CDR3 sequences, about 5.9% of them singletons. Here the sequenced sample was blood, taken before antiretroviral therapy. These receptors originate from an adult with HIV infection.

This clonotype occurred many times. The gene calls are TRBV5-1 and TRBJ2-5; D gene ambiguous. Trimming took off 4 bases at V and 1 base at J, with 11 bases between the two ends. This CDR3 region has 14 residues. Germline CDR1 and CDR2: SGHRS and YFSETQ. DNA for the CDR3: TGCGCCAGCAGCCCGACCTCCCCCCAAGAGACCCAGTACTTC. Translation: CASSPTSPQETQYF.

There are many counts of this clonotype. This rearrangement joins TRBV7-8 to TRBJ2-7; D may be TRBD1 (5 bases). Germline V CDR1 and CDR2: SGHVS, FQNEAQ. This CDR3 is built from 15 residues. V was clipped by 0 bases and J by 4 bases, with 13 bases between them. CDR3 coding DNA: TGTGCCAGCAGCTTAGCGCAGGGAAGACAGTACGAGCAGTACTTC. Its translation is CASSLAQGRQYEQYF.

The chain combines TRBV7-2 with TRBJ2-3; D is perhaps TRBD1 (6 bases). V dropped 5 bases and J dropped 2 bases, with 17 bases sitting between them. Germline CDR1 is SGHTA and CDR2 is FQGNSA. CDR3 length: 16 residues. This CDR3 reads CASSQFPGTYTDTQYF. The CDR3 DNA follows: TGTGCCAGCAGCCAGTTTCCCGGGACATACACAGATACGCAGTATTTT.

In this sample, this clonotype turned up many times. The chain combines TRBV15 with TRBJ2-1, with D perhaps matching TRBD2 (5 bases). CDR1 is LNHNV and CDR2 is YYDKDF in the germline V gene (reference sequence). With 1 base removed from V and 7 bases from J, the gap between germline ends came to 14 bases. The CDR3 runs to 15 residues. The CDR3 is CATSRGRGSVNEQFF. In DNA form, the CDR3 reads TGTGCCACCAGCAGAGGCCGGGGATCCGTAAATGAGCAGTTCTTC.

This clonotype was detected many times. This chain uses TRBV6-1 with TRBJ1-1; D is undetermined. This CDR3 has 14 amino acids. Looked up from germline, CDR1 is MNHNS and CDR2 is SASEGT. Trimming left V 4 bases short and J 3 bases short, with 12 bases between. CDR3 bases: TGTGCCAGCAGTGTTCTGGAATCAGACACTGAAGCTTTCTTT. Protein: CASSVLESDTEAFF.

This clonotype is judged medium-sized (0.01 to 0.1%). The chain recombines TRBV9 with TRBJ2-3; 9 bases agree with TRBD2. This CDR3 is 17 amino acids long. Trimming cost V 4 bases and J 2 bases; bases outside gene matches: 11. Germline CDR1 reads SGDLS; CDR2 reads YYNGEE. The CDR3 coding sequence is TGTGCCAGCAGCCCCCGTCCTAGCGGGGCTTACACAGATACGCAGTATTTT. This translates into CASSPRPSGAYTDTQYF.

This clonotype has only a few counts. V gene TRBV6-5 combines with J gene TRBJ2-7, with TRBD1 matching over 10 bases. The CDR3 covers 14 residues. Germline V gene lookup returns CDR1 MNHEY and CDR2 SVGAGI. The trim removed 5 bases at V and 5 bases at J, leaving 6 bases unmatched. DNA of the CDR3: TGTGCCAGCAGTCCGGGACAGGGGCGCCACGAGCAGTACTTC. Residues: CASSPGQGRHEQYF.

The sample holds many counts of this clonotype. V and J are TRBV7-8 and TRBJ2-7, with no clear D. Germline assignment: CDR1 SGHVS and CDR2 FQNEAQ. With 3 bases removed from V and 1 base from J, the gap between germline ends came to 10 bases. The CDR3 covers 14 residues. The CDR3 is CASSFLDVSYEQYV. CDR3 coding DNA: TGTGCCAGCAGCTTTCTAGACGTATCCTACGAGCAGTACGTC.

This clonotype is labeled medium-sized. The genes are TRBV12-3 or TRBV12-4 and TRBJ1-1; 11 positions match TRBD1. J was trimmed by 8 bases and V by 2 bases; bases with no gene match: 7. The CDR3 has 15 amino acids. CDR3 DNA: TGTGCCAGCAGTTTATACCTCGGGACAGGGGGAGAAGCTTTCTTT. Amino acids: CASSLYLGTGGEAFF.

By frequency in the sample, this clonotype is medium-sized. In DNA, the CDR3 is TGTGCCAGCAGCCCGGACAGAAACACCGGGGAGCTGTTTTTT. This gives the protein CASSPDRNTGELFF. The rearrangement links TRBV7-3 to TRBJ2-2; the D gene is possibly TRBD1 (6 bases). This CDR3 is built from 14 residues. The V gene's germline CDR1 is SGHTA and CDR2 FQGTGA. Between the trimmed V and J ends, which lost 5 bases and 2 bases, there was a span of 9 bases.

V and J are TRBV6-1 and TRBJ2-7; maybe TRBD1 (6 bases). Trimming stripped 7 bases from V and 4 bases from J, with 17 bases between. This CDR3 is built from 14 residues. The germline gives CDR1 MNHNS, CDR2 SASEGT. The chain's CDR3 is CASNVGQGWYEQYV. The CDR3 DNA reads TGTGCCAGCAACGTTGGGCAGGGGTGGTACGAGCAGTACGTC.

There are many counts of this clonotype. This chain joins TRBV7-2 and TRBJ1-6; D is perhaps TRBD1 (6 bases). V gave up 5 bases and J gave up 6 bases, with 14 bases separating them. The length of the CDR3 is 15 residues. Germline CDR1 SGHTA, CDR2 FQGNSA. The chain's CDR3 is CASSPDYRVNSPLHF. The CDR3 bases are TGTGCCAGCAGCCCGGATTACAGGGTTAATTCACCCCTCCACTTT.

The table lists this clonotype with a few counts. The chain combines TRBV27 with TRBJ2-2; the match to TRBD1 covers 9 bases. Germline V gives CDR1 MNHEY, CDR2 SMNVEV (reference sequence). The trim removed 6 bases at V and 6 bases at J, leaving 5 bases unmatched. CDR3 size: 14 residues. In DNA, the CDR3 is TGTGCCAGCAGGAAGACAGGGGGGGCCGGGGAGCTGTTTTTT. As protein: CASRKTGGAGELFF.

This clonotype was seen repeatedly, ten times or more. The chain couples TRBV4-2 to TRBJ2-1; 8 bases are shared with TRBD2. V lost 1 base to trimming and J lost 2 bases; unmatched junction nucleotides: 7. This CDR3 contains 17 residues. Looked up from germline, CDR1 is LGHNA and CDR2 is YNFKEQ. DNA for the CDR3: TGTGCCAGCAGCCAAGGGCTACTAGCGGAGCCCTACAATGAGCAGTTCTTC. As protein: CASSQGLLAEPYNEQFF.

By its share, this clonotype is medium-sized (0.01 to 0.1%). The V gene is TRBV27, the J gene TRBJ1-6; tentatively, D is TRBD1 (5 bases). Germline CDR1 and CDR2: MNHEY and SMNVEV (reference sequence). V lost 2 bases to trimming and J lost 4 bases, with 12 bases between them. CDR3 length equals 16 residues. This CDR3 is CASSLKGADYNSPLHF. The CDR3, as DNA: TGTGCCAGCAGTTTAAAAGGGGCTGATTATAATTCACCCCTCCACTTT.

In this sample, this clonotype is medium-sized. For the CDR3, the DNA is TGTGCCAGCAGCCAAGTAACCGGGGCAGAATACAATGAGCAGTTCTTC. This translates into CASSQVTGAEYNEQFF. The rearrangement uses TRBV4-2 and TRBJ2-1; perhaps D is TRBD1 or TRBD2 (5 bases each). Trimming stripped 1 base from V and 4 bases from J, with 14 bases between. CDR1 is LGHNA, CDR2 YNFKEQ, per germline. CDR3 size: 16 residues.

This clonotype was recorded many times. This chain joins TRBV20-1 and TRBJ2-3; 7 positions match TRBD2. V was clipped by 3 bases and J by 0 bases; unmatched bases: 6. CDR3 length equals 15 residues. From germline, CDR1 is DFQATT and CDR2 SNEGSKA (reference sequence). CDR3 loop: CSASQAGSSTDTQYF. For the CDR3, the DNA is TGCAGTGCTAGTCAAGCGGGGAGCAGCACAGATACGCAGTATTTT.

This clonotype came up many times. The chain is built from TRBV11-1 and TRBJ2-1; TRBD2 matches at 9 bases. V was clipped by 2 bases and J by 0 bases; unmatched bases: 2. CDR1 and CDR2 (germline): SGHAT, FQDESV (reference sequence). CDR3 length equals 16 residues. CDR3 sequence (DNA): TGTGCCAGCAGCTTAAGTAGCGGGAGCTCCTACAATGAGCAGTTCTTC. Translated, it gives CASSLSSGSSYNEQFF. The whole variable domain, remainder taken from reference TRBV11-1 and TRBJ2-1, is EAEVAQSPRYKITEKSQAVAFWCDPISGHATLYWYRQILGQGPELLVQFQDESVVDDSQLPKDRFSAERLKGVDSTLKIQPAELGDSAMYLCASSLSSGSSYNEQFFGPGTRLTVL.

This clonotype was recorded a few times. The J gene is TRBJ1-1, the V gene TRBV7-2, with D possibly matching TRBD1 (6 bases). Trimming removed 3 bases from V and 4 bases from J, with 12 bases in between. The CDR3 is 14 amino acids. CDR1 is SGHTA, CDR2 FQGNSA, per germline. The DNA for the CDR3 is TGTGCCAGCAGCTTCGCAAACAGGGCCACTGAAGCTTTCTTT. This codes for CASSFANRATEAFF.

A remark on this clonotype: At one end the junction does not follow the germline gene, possibly because of a read error. This sequence joins TRBV28 and TRBJ1-4; D unresolved. The germline V gene encodes CDR1 MDHEN and CDR2 SYDVKM. The CDR3 extends over 15 amino acids. The CDR3 DNA is TGTGCCAGCAGTGCCCACGGTCCCCTACACGTAGAACTGCTTTTT. This sequence encodes CASSAHGPLHVELLF.

V and J are TRBV19 and TRBJ1-1; D is unclear. CDR3 length: 14 amino acids. V dropped 5 bases and J dropped 1 base, with 11 bases sitting between them. Looked up from germline, CDR1 is LNHDA and CDR2 is SQIVND (reference sequence). This CDR3 reads CASSPNLANTEAFF. CDR3 DNA: TGTGCCAGTAGTCCCAACCTGGCGAACACTGAAGCTTTCTTT. Full variable domain (remainder filled in from reference TRBV19 and TRBJ1-1): DGGITQSPKYLFRKEGQNVTLSCEQNLNHDAMYWYRQDPGQGLRLIYYSQIVNDFQKGDIAEGYSVSREKKESFPLTVTSAQKNPTAFYLCASSPNLANTEAFFGQGTRLTVV.

This clonotype came up a few times. The chain carries TRBV20-1 and TRBJ1-2, with 9 bases aligning to TRBD1. The V gene end was trimmed by 2 bases and the J gene end by 5 bases; junction bases not matched to a gene: 6. Germline V gives CDR1 DFQATT, CDR2 SNEGSKA (reference sequence). This CDR3 has 14 residues. CDR3 loop: CSARRDRVGYGYTF. The CDR3 DNA reads TGCAGTGCTAGAAGGGACAGGGTTGGGTATGGCTACACCTTC.

In its sample, this clonotype ranks as medium-sized (0.01 to 0.1%). V and J are TRBV7-9 and TRBJ1-2; 9 bases line up with TRBD1. The germline gives CDR1 SEHNR, CDR2 FQNEAQ (reference sequence). V trimming: 3 bases; J trimming: 10 bases; junction bases outside the gene matches: 9. There are 14 residues in the CDR3. For the CDR3, the DNA is TGTGCCAGCAGCTTCACAGGGGGCGGAAATTTCTACACCTTC. This translates into CASSFTGGGNFYTF.

This clonotype was picked up many times. This chain joins TRBV15 and TRBJ2-3; D is possibly TRBD1 (5 bases). The V gene's germline CDR1 is LNHNV and CDR2 YYDKDF (reference sequence). V was pared by 4 bases and J by 4 bases, with 9 bases between. The CDR3 consists of 13 residues. The DNA of the CDR3 is TGTGCCACCAGCATCAGGGTCCCAGATACGCAGTATTTT. Its protein is CATSIRVPDTQYF.

At least ten counts were recorded for this clonotype. The chain joins TRBV7-9 to TRBJ2-5, with TRBD2 matching 7 bases. This CDR3 has 14 amino acids. J gave up 5 bases and V 5 bases, and 8 bases lay outside the gene matches. The germline CDR1 and CDR2 sequences are SEHNR and FQNEAQ (reference sequence). CDR3 region: CASSHRTSRETQYF. Written as DNA, the CDR3 is TGTGCCAGCAGCCACCGGACTAGTCGCGAGACCCAGTACTTC.

By share, this clonotype ranks as medium-sized. The chain combines TRBV27 with TRBJ2-7, with TRBD1 matching over 8 bases. The germline V gene encodes CDR1 MNHEY and CDR2 SMNVEV (reference sequence). The CDR3 runs 15 residues. J gave up 2 bases and V 7 bases, and 10 bases lay outside the gene matches. In DNA, the CDR3 is TGTGCCAGCAAAGAGTCTGGACAGGGTACCTACGAGCAGTACTTC. This codes for CASKESGQGTYEQYF.